This TCR beta chain was sequenced in a study of human T cells and chemical hapten exposure. Study-level background: Yields of TCR per sample differed, chiefly owing to small differences in pooled library volume.

Study-wide results and caveats: With DPC sensitization, TCRs exceeding 1 in 1000 frequency showed no change.

Stated time point: healthy volunteer bleed at 2 weeks. Extraction of total RNA was performed on unfractionated whole blood. Germline assignment: CDR1 SGHRS and CDR2 YFSETQ. The CDR3 is 13 amino acids. Trimming pared 4 bases from V and 2 bases from J, leaving 10 bases between. Library construction involved attaching unique molecular identifiers to individual cDNA molecules, which allowed quantitative, reproducible TCR counting. In the study's own analysis: About 97,000 TCRs per sample was the median, with a range of roughly 23,224 to 750,000. From the RACE reads, TCRdb called clonotypes with MiXCR, one entry per CDR3 protein. The V and J calls and clone size come from TCRdb's table, not from the authors' own analysis. The table records about 130,000 distinct CDR3 sequences, 8.5% to 9.5% of them present only once. This clonotype was seen a few times. The antigen is not known.

The chain links TRBV5-1 to TRBJ2-7, with D possibly called TRBD1 or TRBD2 (5 bases each). The receptor comes from a male donor in good health. Some clones in this sample may be carry-over from other donors' samples. Material for sequencing was whole blood. CDR3 region: CASSRDGAYEQYF. The CDR3 region has the DNA TGCGCCAGCAGCAGGGACGGAGCCTACGAGCAGTACTTC.